Below, 15 T cell receptor beta chains from the same sample are listed, as sequenced in a study of cytomegalovirus exposure and HLA in healthy donors. PCR primers comprised 60 Vbeta and 13 Jbeta primers. Clones were read by immunoSEQ multiplex PCR, and TCRdb kept only the in-frame ones, dropping some. The table includes about 120,000 clones, around 10% detected once. The sequenced material came from PBMCs. Receptors originate from a man aged 25 to 40 in good health and CMV-seronegative.

The table lists this clone with a few counts. In DNA, the CDR3 is TGTGCCAGCAGTCGACAGGGTCTCGGCAATCAGCCCCAGCATTTT. Protein sequence: CASSRQGLGNQPQHF. The chain uses TRBV2 and TRBJ1-5; 7 nucleotides align to TRBD1. Germline values: CDR1 SNHLY, CDR2 FYNNEI. The junction had 6 bases not matched to a gene; V was cut back by 5 bases and J by 2 bases. The CDR3 has 15 residues. The full variable domain, its missing parts supplied by reference TRBV2 and TRBJ1-5, is EPEVTQTPSHQVTQMGQEVILRCVPISNHLYFYWYRQILGQKVEFLVSFYNNEISEKSEIFDDQFSVERPDGSNFTLKIRSTKLEDSAMYFCASSRQGLGNQPQHFGDGTRLSIL.

The CDR3 spells CATRSSMNTEAFF. The CDR3 nucleotides read TGTGCCACCAGATCATCTATGAACACTGAAGCTTTCTTT. The gene calls are TRBV15 and TRBJ1-1, with D hard to call. Germline CDR1 and CDR2: LNHNV and YYDKDF (reference sequence). The CDR3 runs to 13 residues. V was trimmed by 6 bases and J by 0 bases, leaving 8 bases between them. Drawing the rest from reference TRBV15 and TRBJ1-1, the complete variable domain is DAMVIQNPRYQVTQFGKPVTLSCSQTLNHNVMYWYQQKSSQAPKLLFHYYDKDFNNEADTPDNFQSRRPNTSFCFLDIRSPGLGDTAMYLCATRSSMNTEAFFGQGTRLTVV.

The table lists this clone with a few counts. This chain links TRBV30 with TRBJ1-1; weak D call: TRBD1 (6 bases). Germline CDR1 reads GTSNPN; CDR2 reads SVGIG (reference sequence). The length of the CDR3 is 14 residues. V gave up 3 bases and J gave up 2 bases, with 13 bases separating them. In DNA form, the CDR3 reads TGTGCCTGGAGCCACACAGGGTACAACACTGAAGCTTTCTTT. Amino acid sequence: CAWSHTGYNTEAFF.

The chain uses TRBV6-1 and TRBJ2-7; D uncertain. This CDR3 is built from 15 residues. Trimming pared 6 bases from V and 3 bases from J, leaving 18 bases between. Germline CDR1 MNHNS, CDR2 SASEGT. The CDR3 loop reads CASSKTPDLLYEQYF. The CDR3 nucleotides are TGTGCCAGCAGCAAGACCCCAGACTTACTCTACGAGCAGTACTTC.

The chain carries TRBV29-1 and TRBJ1-1, with 9 bases lining up with TRBD1. There are 14 residues in the CDR3. After removal of 3 bases from V and 1 base from J, the junction contained 3 bases not matched to a gene. Germline CDR1 SQVTM, CDR2 ANQGSEA. The CDR3 protein is CSVEPGQGNTEAFF. In DNA form, the CDR3 reads TGCAGCGTTGAGCCGGGACAGGGGAACACTGAAGCTTTCTTT.

This clone came up a few times. This chain's CDR3 is CASSTSGGRETQYF. In DNA, the CDR3 is TGTGCCAGCAGCACTAGCGGGGGGCGGGAGACCCAGTACTTC. This chain links TRBV27 with TRBJ2-5, with 12 bases lining up with TRBD2. From germline, CDR1 is MNHEY and CDR2 SMNVEV (reference sequence). CDR3 length equals 14 residues. Trimming took 6 bases from V and 5 from J; bases not matched to a gene: 4.

This clone turned up a few times. This chain connects TRBV9 to TRBJ1-6, with a possible D match to TRBD1 (6 bases). This CDR3 has 16 amino acids. Germline V gene lookup returns CDR1 SGDLS and CDR2 YYNGEE. V was trimmed by 3 bases and J by 0 bases, leaving 10 bases between them. The CDR3 region is CASSEGGSSYNSPLHF. The CDR3 nucleotides read TGTGCCAGCAGCGAGGGGGGGAGCTCCTATAATTCACCCCTCCACTTT.

The rearrangement joins TRBV6-5 to TRBJ2-7, with 11 bases fitting TRBD2. The junction had 7 bases not matched to a gene; V was cut back by 7 bases and J by 2 bases. Germline V gives CDR1 MNHEY, CDR2 SVGAGI. The CDR3 covers 15 residues. The CDR3 coding sequence is TGTGCCAGCACCGGACTAGCGGGCGGTACCTACGAGCAGTACTTC. Residues: CASTGLAGGTYEQYF.

The chain combines TRBV21-1 with TRBJ1-1. TRBV21-1 is an annotated pseudogene. This CDR3 region has 12 residues. Written as DNA, the CDR3 is TGTGCCAGCAGCACGGGGAACACTGAAGCTTTCTTT. Protein product: CASSTGNTEAFF.

This clone has only a few counts. The chain joins TRBV11-2 to TRBJ1-1; D not resolved. Germline V lookup: CDR1 SGHAT, CDR2 FQNNGV. The CDR3 contains 13 residues. Deletions cut 3 bases from V and 1 base from J, with 6 bases between. The CDR3 DNA reads as TGTGCCAGCAGCTTGACTGAGAACACTGAAGCTTTCTTT. Protein: CASSLTENTEAFF.

This clone was seen more than once but under ten times. In DNA form, the CDR3 reads TGTGCCAGCAGCTTAGATACTGCGAACACTGAAGCTTTCTTT. This encodes CASSLDTANTEAFF. V and J are TRBV7-2 and TRBJ1-1; D unclear. The germline CDR1 and CDR2 sequences are SGHTA and FQGNSA. V gave up 1 base and J gave up 1 base, with 7 bases separating them. The CDR3 covers 14 residues.

As to this clone: Distinct nucleotide sequences in the sample also encode this CDR3. The chain is built from TRBV29-1 and TRBJ2-1; TRBD1 matches at 10 bases. CDR3 length equals 14 residues. Trimming removed 7 bases from V and 6 bases from J; junction bases left unmatched: 9. Germline V gives CDR1 SQVTM, CDR2 ANQGSEA. The CDR3 nucleotides read TGCAGCGCCGGCGGACAGGGGGTATTCAATGAGCAGTTCTTC. Amino acids: CSAGGQGVFNEQFF.

The rearrangement joins TRBV5-1 to TRBJ2-3; no firm D call. This CDR3 contains 14 residues. CDR1 is SGHRS, CDR2 YFSETQ, per germline. V was clipped by 5 bases and J by 2 bases, with 12 bases between them. CDR3 residues: CASRRHSATDTQYF. CDR3 nucleotide sequence: TGCGCCAGCAGACGCCACTCCGCCACAGATACGCAGTATTTT.

The J gene is TRBJ2-6, the V gene TRBV27, with unresolved D. Germline V gives CDR1 MNHEY, CDR2 SMNVEV (reference sequence). The CDR3 length is 14 residues. V lost 4 bases, J lost 1 base, and 5 bases lay in between. CDR3 region: CASSSTSGANVLTF. Written as DNA, the CDR3 is TGTGCCAGCAGTTCGACATCTGGGGCCAACGTCCTGACTTTC.

The V call is TRBV5-3, the J call TRBJ2-4; D might be TRBD1 (5 bases). TRBV5-3 belongs to the ORF category, with a function that is uncertain. Trimming shortened V by 0 bases and J by 7 bases, and 14 bases separated the two germline ends. This CDR3 contains 15 residues. This chain's CDR3 is CARSLGGAEVNIQYF. The CDR3 nucleotides are TGTGCCAGAAGCTTGGGTGGGGCAGAAGTGAACATTCAGTACTTC.